These 17 T cell receptor beta chains originate from one sample sequenced in a study of glioma-infiltrating T cells after dendritic cell vaccination. Assay: immunoSEQ multiplex PCR; the TCRdb copy retains only in-frame clones and omits some. The profile shows 99,000 or so clones, 65% to 85% of them singletons. This sample's time point: after dendritic cell vaccination, including at tumor progression/relapse. The specimen was blood, collected after dendritic cell vaccination. These receptors were collected from a human donor with glioblastoma.

This clone was detected once. J is TRBJ1-3 and V is TRBV5-1, with 9 bases that match TRBD1. This CDR3 has 17 residues. With 3 bases clipped from V and 2 bases from J, the junction kept 9 bases outside the gene matches. CDR1 is SGHRS, CDR2 YFSETQ, per germline. The CDR3, as DNA: TGCGCCAGCAGCTGGGGACAGGGAAGGGGAGCTGGAAACACCATATATTTT. Translated: CASSWGQGRGAGNTIYF.

This sequence joins TRBV9 and TRBJ1-5; 9 bases match TRBD1. Germline trimming cut 4 bases from V and 6 bases from J; bases unmatched to any gene: 8. Germline loops: CDR1 SGDLS, CDR2 YYNGEE. CDR3 length equals 15 residues. The CDR3 bases are TGTGCCAGCAGCCCGGGGGACAGGGAGGGTCAGCCCCAGCATTTT. Its translation: CASSPGDREGQPQHF.

The DNA for the CDR3 is TGTGCCAGCAATCAAAGCGGAGAAGAGACCCAGTACTTC. It yields the protein CASNQSGEETQYF. This rearrangement joins TRBV6-5 to TRBJ2-5; tentative D call: TRBD2 (5 bases). CDR1 and CDR2 from the germline V gene are MNHEY and SVGAGI. Between the trimmed V and J ends, which lost 7 bases and 3 bases, there was a span of 12 bases. The CDR3 has 13 amino acids.

This clone was seen just once. V and J are TRBV21-1 and TRBJ2-7; the table's D gene call, TRBD1, was not cross checked with the DNA. TRBV21-1 is listed as a pseudogene. The length of the CDR3 is 17 residues. DNA of the CDR3: TGTGCCAGCAGCAAAGCGCTTGGACAGGGGAAATCCTACGAGCAGTACTTC. It translates to CASSKALGQGKSYEQYF.

The gene calls are TRBV5-1 and TRBJ1-6; D gene uncertain. CDR1 and CDR2 (germline): SGHRS, YFSETQ. Trimming shortened V by 0 bases and J by 7 bases, and 8 bases separated the two germline ends. This CDR3 has 14 amino acids. CDR3 nucleotide sequence: TGCGCCAGCAGCTTGGACGGGAGAAATTCACCCCTCCACTTT. It is translated as CASSLDGRNSPLHF.

The chain recombines TRBV2 with TRBJ1-1; D call uncertain. Germline values: CDR1 SNHLY, CDR2 FYNNEI. The CDR3 extends over 13 amino acids. V dropped 5 bases and J dropped 4 bases, with 11 bases sitting between them. CDR3 in DNA: TGTGCCAGCAGTAGTGTGGTCGGCACTGAAGCTTTCTTT. Translation gives CASSSVVGTEAFF. Complete variable domain (other parts from reference TRBV2 and TRBJ1-1): EPEVTQTPSHQVTQMGQEVILRCVPISNHLYFYWYRQILGQKVEFLVSFYNNEISEKSEIFDDQFSVERPDGSNFTLKIRSTKLEDSAMYFCASSSVVGTEAFFGQGTRLTVV.

J is TRBJ2-7 and V is TRBV6-5; 8 nucleotides agree with TRBD2. Germline V gene sequence: CDR1 MNHEY, CDR2 SVGAGI. The CDR3 loop spans 14 amino acids. V lost 5 bases and J lost 5; bases outside the gene matches: 8. The CDR3 here is CASSAFSGTHEQYF. The CDR3 coding sequence is TGTGCCAGCAGTGCTTTTAGCGGGACCCACGAGCAGTACTTC.

In this sample, this clone turned up a few times. CDR3 bases: TGTGCCAGCAGGACAGGGGGCGTCGCTGAAGCTTTCTTT. It specifies CASRTGGVAEAFF. The rearrangement uses TRBV27 and TRBJ1-1; 10 bases agree with TRBD1. The CDR3 extends over 13 amino acids. Losses at the gene ends were 6 bases for V and 6 bases for J; bases not matched to a gene: 4. Germline assignment: CDR1 MNHEY and CDR2 SMNVEV (reference sequence).

The J gene is TRBJ1-2, the V gene TRBV6-6; D is possibly TRBD1 (5 bases). The V end lost 6 bases, the J end lost 6 bases, and 11 bases lay between the germline ends. The CDR3 is made up of 12 amino acids. The germline V gene has CDR1 MNHNY and CDR2 SVGAGI (reference sequence). The DNA for the CDR3 is TGTGCCAGCAGCCGGACCAGGGATGGCTACACCTTC. Translation gives CASSRTRDGYTF.

This chain connects TRBV5-1 to TRBJ2-1; 14 bases match TRBD2. Trimming cost V 3 bases and J 7 bases; bases outside gene matches: 3. The CDR3 totals 15 residues. The V gene's germline CDR1 is SGHRS and CDR2 YFSETQ. Here the CDR3 reads CASSSGTSGSNEQFF. The CDR3 DNA sequence: TGCGCCAGCAGCTCCGGGACTAGCGGGAGTAATGAGCAGTTCTTC.

The gene calls are TRBV7-8 and TRBJ1-3; D uncertain. The CDR3 consists of 14 residues. Between the trimmed V and J ends, which lost 5 bases and 0 bases, there was a span of 8 bases. Germline CDR1 SGHVS, CDR2 FQNEAQ. The CDR3 sequence: CASSQYSSGNTIYF. CDR3 DNA sequence: TGTGCCAGCAGCCAATACAGCTCTGGAAACACCATATATTTT. Supplemented by reference TRBV7-8 and TRBJ1-3, the full variable domain reads GAGVSQSPRYKVAKRGQDVALRCDPISGHVSLFWYQQALGQGPEFLTYFQNEAQLDKSGLPSDRFFAERPEGSVSTLKIQRTQQEDSAVYLCASSQYSSGNTIYFGEGSWLTVV.

The gene calls are TRBV6-1 and TRBJ1-2, with a possible D match to TRBD1 (5 bases). CDR1 MNHNS and CDR2 SASEGT come from the germline V gene. V was shortened by 4 bases and J by 2 bases, with 8 bases between the two germline ends. This CDR3 is built from 13 residues. For the CDR3, the DNA is TGTGCCAGCAGTGTGAACAGGAACTATGGCTACACCTTC. It yields the protein CASSVNRNYGYTF.

This clone was seen once. The chain has TRBV30 and TRBJ1-2; maybe TRBD1 (5 bases). Germline assignment: CDR1 GTSNPN and CDR2 SVGIG (reference sequence). Trimming cost V 6 bases and J 4 bases, with 18 bases left between them. This CDR3 spans 14 amino acids. CDR3 bases: TGTGCCTGCCTCCGCGGGGGTTTGGGCTATGGCTACACCTTC. Translation gives CACLRGGLGYGYTF.

This chain uses TRBV3-1 (or the pseudogene TRBV3-2) with TRBJ1-2; D not certain. The germline V and J ends were trimmed by 5 bases and 11 bases, with 6 bases remaining between them. The CDR3 is 9 amino acids. Germline assignment: CDR1 LGHDT and CDR2 YNNKEL (reference sequence). CDR3 nucleotides: TGTGCCAGCAGCAGCCCTTACACCTTC. It encodes CASSSPYTF.

V usage is TRBV7-9 and J usage is TRBJ2-7; D is possibly TRBD1 (5 bases). There are 13 residues in the CDR3. V was pared by 6 bases and J by 0 bases, with 9 bases between. The germline V gene encodes CDR1 SEHNR and CDR2 FQNEAQ (reference sequence). The CDR3 loop reads CASRPDSSYEQYF. For the CDR3, the DNA is TGTGCCAGCAGACCAGACAGCTCCTACGAGCAGTACTTC.

The genes are TRBV15 and TRBJ2-2; 7 bases agree with TRBD1. CDR1 LNHNV and CDR2 YYDKDF come from the germline V gene (reference sequence). This CDR3 contains 15 residues. V dropped 7 bases and J dropped 3; count of bases not matched to a gene: 8. CDR3 region: CATKTNGQDTGELFF. The DNA of the CDR3 is TGTGCCACCAAAACTAACGGACAGGACACCGGGGAGCTGTTTTTT.

This clone was counted once. The genes are TRBV28 and TRBJ2-1; maybe TRBD1 (6 bases). Trimming pared 6 bases from V and 5 bases from J, leaving 20 bases between. CDR3 length: 16 amino acids. In germline, CDR1 is MDHEN, CDR2 SYDVKM. The CDR3 spells CASRRSGTTINNEQFF. The CDR3 nucleotides are TGTGCCAGCAGGCGGAGTGGGACAACAATAAACAATGAGCAGTTCTTC.